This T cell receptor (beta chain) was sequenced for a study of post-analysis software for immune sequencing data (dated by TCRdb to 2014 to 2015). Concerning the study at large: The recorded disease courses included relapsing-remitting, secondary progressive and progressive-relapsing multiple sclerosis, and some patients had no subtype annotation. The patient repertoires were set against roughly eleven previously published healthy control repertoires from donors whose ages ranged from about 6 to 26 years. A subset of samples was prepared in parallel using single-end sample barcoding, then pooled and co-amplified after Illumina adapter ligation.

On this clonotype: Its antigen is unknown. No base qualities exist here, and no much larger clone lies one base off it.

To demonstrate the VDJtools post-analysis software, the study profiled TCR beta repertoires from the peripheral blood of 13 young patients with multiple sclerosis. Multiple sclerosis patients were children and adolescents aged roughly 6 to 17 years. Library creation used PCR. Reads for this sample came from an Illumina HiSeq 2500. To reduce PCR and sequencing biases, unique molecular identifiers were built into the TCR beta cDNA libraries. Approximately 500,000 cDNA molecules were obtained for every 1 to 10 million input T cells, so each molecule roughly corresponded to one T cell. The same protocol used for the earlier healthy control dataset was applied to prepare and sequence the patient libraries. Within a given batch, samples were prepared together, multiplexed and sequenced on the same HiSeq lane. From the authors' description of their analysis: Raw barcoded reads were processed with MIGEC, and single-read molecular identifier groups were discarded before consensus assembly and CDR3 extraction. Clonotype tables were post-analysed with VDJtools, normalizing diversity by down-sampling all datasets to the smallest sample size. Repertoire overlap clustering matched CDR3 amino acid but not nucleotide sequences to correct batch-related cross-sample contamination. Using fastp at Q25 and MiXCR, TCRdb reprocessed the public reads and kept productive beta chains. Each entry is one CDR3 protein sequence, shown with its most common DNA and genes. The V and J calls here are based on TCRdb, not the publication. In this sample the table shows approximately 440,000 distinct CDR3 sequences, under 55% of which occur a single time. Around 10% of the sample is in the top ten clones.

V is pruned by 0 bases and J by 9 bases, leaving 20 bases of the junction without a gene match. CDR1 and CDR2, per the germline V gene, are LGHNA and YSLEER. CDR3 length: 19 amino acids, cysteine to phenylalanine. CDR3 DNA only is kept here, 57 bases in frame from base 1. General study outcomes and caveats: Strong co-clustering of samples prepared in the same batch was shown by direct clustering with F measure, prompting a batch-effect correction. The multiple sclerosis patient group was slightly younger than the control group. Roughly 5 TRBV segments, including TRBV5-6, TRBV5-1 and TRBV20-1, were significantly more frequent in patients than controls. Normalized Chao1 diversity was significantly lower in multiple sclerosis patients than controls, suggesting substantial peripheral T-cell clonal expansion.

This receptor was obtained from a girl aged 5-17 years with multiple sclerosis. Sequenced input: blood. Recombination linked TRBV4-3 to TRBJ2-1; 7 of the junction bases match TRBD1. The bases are TGCGCCAGCAGCCAAGATCGACTGACCGAGGGGGCTTTTCTTAGTGAGCAGTTCTTC. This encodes CASSQDRLTEGAFLSEQFF.